This paragraph reports one T cell receptor beta chain. Its target antigen remains unknown. The input lacks base qualities; no much larger clone sits a single base away. The sample comes from a study of blood T cell repertoires in COVID-19 (TCRdb year 2020). For the study in its entirety: Samples from collaborators originated in the United States, Italy and Spain and spanned both the acute and convalescent phases of COVID-19. The dataset comprised deeply sampled blood TCRbeta repertoires from subjects exposed to, actively infected with, or recovered from COVID-19. Samples came from the ongoing ImmuneRACE study (first 160 participants) plus 1,254 subjects from 6 global collaborators. HLA class I and class II types, where available, came from metadata supplied by the sample provider rather than from assay-based typing. The prospective study material was composed of cDNA or gDNA derived from T cells, B-cell-depleted T cells, or PBMCs. Nearly every sample came with metadata listing a de-identified subject ID, COVID-19 status, age in years and sex. The repertoires were released in a freely available public database meant as a resource for research on the immune response to SARS-CoV-2.

There are 17 amino acids in the CDR3, from cysteine to phenylalanine inclusive. Of all the DNA, just the CDR3 is kept, 51 bases in frame from base 1. CDR1 LNHDA and CDR2 SQIVND are derived from the germline V gene (reference sequence). V is pruned by 6 bases and J by 1 base, leaving 12 bases of the junction without a gene match. The immunoSEQ Assay, a bias-controlled multiplex PCR, was used to amplify TCRbeta CDR3 regions from genomic DNA. The original pipeline was this. The number of nucleated cells in each sample was estimated from the amplification of reference gene primers within the assay. Sequence reads were collapsed and filtered to measure the absolute abundance of every unique TCRbeta CDR3 rearrangement. For each sample, productive Simpson clonality was calculated as the square root of Simpson's diversity index over productive rearrangements. TCRdb retrieved this table from immuneACCESS and kept in-frame rearrangements only. Not all clones are present; in checked studies, unresolved V genes account for under half, and no reason is known for the remainder. The V and J calls and clone size come from that table; D and trimming were worked out from the DNA. The sample records more than 250,000 clones, roughly 85% of which are singletons. The ten largest clones capture 5% of the sample.

In the prospective study, participants were 18 to 89 years old, resided in 20 to 30 geographic areas of the United States, and were enrolled through a virtual design. Cohort assignment in the prospective study relied on participant-reported clinical history from a screening survey and a study questionnaire. Exposed participants were defined as having been in contact with someone with a PCR-confirmed or clinician-diagnosed COVID-19 case within 2 weeks of study entry. Each participant in the prospective study had whole blood, serum and a nasopharyngeal or oropharyngeal swab collected by mobile phlebotomists. Participants in the prospective study had the option to provide additional blood draws and questionnaires over a roughly 2-month period. Before DNA extraction, prospective study blood samples were shipped either frozen or at room temperature. Broad study findings and their caveats: The amount of clinical and demographic metadata varied by source and participant and was provided uncurated.

The TCR sequence derives from a middle-aged man who had been exposed to COVID-19. The sequence links TRBV19 to TRBJ1-1, and 9 junction bases match TRBD1. Source material: PBMCs or T cells enriched from blood (not recorded which). The sequenced DNA is TGTGCCAGTAGCCTCCGGGGCCCGGGACAGGGGAACACTGAAGCTTTCTTT. Protein translation: CASSLRGPGQGNTEAFF.